The rows below give T cell receptor beta chains drawn from one sample of a study of blood T cells in healthy people across ages. TCRdb used MiXCR to reprocess the 5' RACE reads, holding one entry per CDR3 protein. The sample holds about 570,000 distinct CDR3 sequences, 27% seen once. The material sequenced was blood. The receptor source for this set is a woman aged 65 to 85 in good health. CDR3s include the opening cysteine and the closing phenylalanine or tryptophan. Fields, in order: D gene, V gene, clone size, J gene, CDR3 protein, CDR3 DNA. A D gene is named only where the DNA matches it firmly. Expanded clones are given a class, and other clones once, few, many or no size at all.

D gene: -
V gene: TRBV20-1
clone size: -
J gene: TRBJ2-5
CDR3 protein: CSATTRQETQYF
CDR3 DNA: TGCAGTGCCACCACCAGGCAAGAGACCCAGTACTTC

D gene: TRBD1
V gene: TRBV4-3
clone size: -
J gene: TRBJ1-2
CDR3 protein: CASSQDAISRGYGYTF
CDR3 DNA: TGCGCCAGCAGCCAAGATGCTATCAGCAGGGGGTATGGCTACACCTTC

D gene: -
V gene: TRBV27
clone size: few
J gene: TRBJ2-4
CDR3 protein: CASSLRRRENIQYF
CDR3 DNA: TGTGCCAGCAGTTTAAGGAGACGGGAAAACATTCAGTACTTC

D gene: -
V gene: TRBV20-1
clone size: -
J gene: TRBJ2-6
CDR3 protein: CSARATRSGANVLTF
CDR3 DNA: TGCAGTGCTAGGGCAACAAGATCTGGGGCCAACGTCCTGACTTTC

D gene: -
V gene: TRBV10-3
clone size: -
J gene: TRBJ1-2
CDR3 protein: CAISESAVDYGYTF
CDR3 DNA: TGTGCCATCAGTGAGTCTGCAGTCGACTATGGCTACACCTTC

D gene: -
V gene: TRBV7-9
clone size: -
J gene: TRBJ1-2
CDR3 protein: CASSLWDSYGYTF
CDR3 DNA: TGTGCCAGCAGCTTATGGGATTCCTATGGCTACACCTTC

D gene: TRBD1
V gene: TRBV4-2
clone size: -
J gene: TRBJ1-2
CDR3 protein: CASSLKTRTGSYGYTF
CDR3 DNA: TGTGCCAGCAGCCTCAAAACCCGGACAGGGAGCTATGGCTACACCTTC

D gene: -
V gene: TRBV10-3
clone size: many
J gene: TRBJ1-4
CDR3 protein: CAISEGTGTNEKLFF
CDR3 DNA: TGTGCCATCAGCGAGGGAACGGGGACTAATGAAAAACTGTTTTTT

D gene: -
V gene: TRBV11-2
clone size: once
J gene: TRBJ2-7
CDR3 protein: CASGQNIQASEPYF
CDR3 DNA: TGTGCCAGCGGACAGAACATACAAGCATCCGAGCCGTACTTC

D gene: -
V gene: TRBV6-6
clone size: -
J gene: TRBJ1-4
CDR3 protein: CASTSGTLYEKLFF
CDR3 DNA: TGTGCCAGCACCAGCGGGACACTTTATGAAAAACTGTTTTTT

D gene: TRBD1
V gene: TRBV12-5
clone size: few
J gene: TRBJ2-7
CDR3 protein: CASGLESGTGYYYGQYF
CDR3 DNA: TGTGCTAGTGGTTTGGAATCCGGGACAGGTTATTATTACGGGCAGTACTTC

D gene: -
V gene: TRBV27
clone size: -
J gene: TRBJ1-6
CDR3 protein: CASMWGGNSPLHF
CDR3 DNA: TGTGCCAGCATGTGGGGAGGGAATTCACCCCTCCACTTT

D gene: -
V gene: TRBV7-2
clone size: -
J gene: TRBJ2-5
CDR3 protein: CASSRGGVETQYF
CDR3 DNA: TGTGCCAGCAGCCGCGGCGGGGTGGAGACCCAGTACTTC

D gene: -
V gene: TRBV3-1
clone size: -
J gene: TRBJ1-1
CDR3 protein: CASSPQAGKTEAFF
CDR3 DNA: TGTGCCAGCAGCCCCCAAGCGGGCAAAACAGAAGCTTTCTTT

D gene: TRBD1
V gene: TRBV7-9
clone size: -
J gene: TRBJ2-3
CDR3 protein: CASSPTGVVPDTQYF
CDR3 DNA: TGTGCCAGCAGCCCAACAGGGGTGGTCCCAGATACGCAGTATTTT

D gene: TRBD2
V gene: TRBV19
clone size: few
J gene: TRBJ2-1
CDR3 protein: CASSIGLAGGSSYNEQFF
CDR3 DNA: TGTGCCAGTAGTATAGGACTAGCGGGGGGGAGCTCCTACAATGAGCAGTTCTTC

D gene: -
V gene: TRBV29-1
clone size: -
J gene: TRBJ2-2
CDR3 protein: CSVAGVGGRGTGELFF
CDR3 DNA: TGCAGCGTTGCGGGCGTAGGAGGCCGGGGAACCGGGGAGCTGTTTTTT

D gene: -
V gene: TRBV7-2
clone size: few
J gene: TRBJ2-1
CDR3 protein: CASSFALDNEQFF
CDR3 DNA: TGTGCCAGCAGCTTCGCCTTAGACAATGAGCAGTTCTTC

D gene: -
V gene: TRBV7-9
clone size: many
J gene: TRBJ1-2
CDR3 protein: CASSRTANYGYTF
CDR3 DNA: TGTGCCAGCAGTCGGACAGCGAACTATGGCTACACCTTC

D gene: -
V gene: TRBV20-1
clone size: many
J gene: TRBJ2-5
CDR3 protein: CSAEVAGQETQYF
CDR3 DNA: TGCAGTGCTGAGGTGGCAGGCCAAGAGACCCAGTACTTC

D gene: TRBD2
V gene: TRBV20-1
clone size: -
J gene: TRBJ2-5
CDR3 protein: CSAIGLAGVRETQYF
CDR3 DNA: TGCAGTGCTATAGGGCTAGCGGGGGTGAGGGAGACCCAGTACTTC

D gene: TRBD1
V gene: TRBV6-6
clone size: few
J gene: TRBJ2-7
CDR3 protein: CASRPRTGVGEQYF
CDR3 DNA: TGTGCCAGCAGACCGAGGACAGGGGTGGGCGAGCAGTACTTC

D gene: TRBD2
V gene: TRBV5-1
clone size: -
J gene: TRBJ2-3
CDR3 protein: CASSLGTSGGVPTQNTQYF
CDR3 DNA: TGCGCCAGCAGCCTTGGGACTAGCGGGGGCGTCCCCACACAAAATACGCAGTATTTT

D gene: -
V gene: TRBV20-1
clone size: -
J gene: TRBJ2-1
CDR3 protein: CSARDVQGKGNEQFF
CDR3 DNA: TGCAGTGCTAGAGATGTTCAGGGAAAAGGGAATGAGCAGTTCTTC

D gene: -
V gene: TRBV6-1
clone size: few
J gene: TRBJ2-2
CDR3 protein: CASSEKRASTGELFF
CDR3 DNA: TGTGCCAGCAGTGAAAAGCGGGCTTCTACCGGGGAGCTGTTTTTT

D gene: -
V gene: TRBV7-9
clone size: few
J gene: TRBJ2-1
CDR3 protein: CASSLNREDEQFF
CDR3 DNA: TGTGCCAGCAGCTTAAACAGGGAGGATGAGCAGTTCTTC

D gene: -
V gene: TRBV15
clone size: few
J gene: TRBJ1-2
CDR3 protein: CATSGTQRIPRGGYTF
CDR3 DNA: TGTGCCACCAGCGGAACCCAACGCATACCCAGAGGTGGCTACACCTTC

D gene: -
V gene: TRBV11-2
clone size: -
J gene: TRBJ1-5
CDR3 protein: CACSPFGGTQHF
CDR3 DNA: TGTGCCTGCAGCCCCTTTGGGGGCACCCAGCATTTT

D gene: -
V gene: TRBV5-1
clone size: -
J gene: TRBJ2-1
CDR3 protein: CASSTRQSVYNEQFF
CDR3 DNA: TGCGCCAGCAGCACCCGACAGTCCGTGTACAATGAGCAGTTCTTC

D gene: -
V gene: TRBV20-1
clone size: -
J gene: TRBJ1-5
CDR3 protein: CSALQVAGNQPQHF
CDR3 DNA: TGCAGTGCACTACAGGTAGCAGGCAATCAGCCCCAGCATTTT

D gene: -
V gene: TRBV9
clone size: many
J gene: TRBJ2-1
CDR3 protein: CASSVVSGSTYNEQFF
CDR3 DNA: TGTGCCAGCAGCGTAGTATCTGGGAGTACCTACAATGAGCAGTTCTTC

D gene: -
V gene: TRBV7-2
clone size: -
J gene: TRBJ2-1
CDR3 protein: CASSRGGGLFNEQFF
CDR3 DNA: TGTGCCAGCAGCCGTGGAGGGGGCCTATTTAATGAGCAGTTCTTC

D gene: TRBD1
V gene: TRBV4-2
clone size: -
J gene: TRBJ1-4
CDR3 protein: CASSQGTGAGKTNEKLFF
CDR3 DNA: TGTGCCAGCAGCCAAGGTACAGGGGCCGGGAAGACTAATGAAAAACTGTTTTTT

D gene: TRBD2
V gene: TRBV9
clone size: few
J gene: TRBJ2-5
CDR3 protein: CASSKPLAGETQYF
CDR3 DNA: TGTGCCAGCAGCAAACCTCTAGCGGGGGAGACCCAGTACTTC

D gene: TRBD1
V gene: TRBV7-2
clone size: -
J gene: TRBJ2-1
CDR3 protein: CASSSGQPMDEQFF
CDR3 DNA: TGTGCCAGCAGCTCGGGACAGCCGATGGATGAGCAGTTCTTC

D gene: -
V gene: TRBV20-1
clone size: -
J gene: TRBJ2-7
CDR3 protein: CSARDSRQATDEQYF
CDR3 DNA: TGCAGTGCTAGAGATTCTCGACAGGCTACGGACGAGCAGTACTTC

D gene: -
V gene: TRBV6-6
clone size: few
J gene: TRBJ2-7
CDR3 protein: CASSFREFASYEQYF
CDR3 DNA: TGTGCCAGCAGTTTCCGGGAGTTTGCCTCCTACGAGCAGTACTTC

D gene: TRBD1
V gene: TRBV29-1
clone size: -
J gene: TRBJ2-7
CDR3 protein: CSVGRTGGSGEQYF
CDR3 DNA: TGCAGCGTTGGGAGGACAGGGGGTTCCGGCGAGCAGTACTTC

D gene: TRBD1
V gene: TRBV7-9
clone size: -
J gene: TRBJ1-6
CDR3 protein: CASSLYGTADSPLHF
CDR3 DNA: TGTGCCAGCAGCTTATATGGGACAGCAGATTCACCCCTCCACTTT

D gene: TRBD2
V gene: TRBV10-3
clone size: -
J gene: TRBJ2-3
CDR3 protein: CAISAGGGTDTQYF
CDR3 DNA: TGTGCCATCAGTGCGGGAGGGGGTACAGATACGCAGTATTTT

D gene: TRBD1
V gene: TRBV4-1
clone size: -
J gene: TRBJ2-7
CDR3 protein: CASSQPGQGGSYEQYF
CDR3 DNA: TGCGCCAGCAGCCAACCCGGACAGGGGGGCTCCTACGAGCAGTACTTC

D gene: -
V gene: TRBV11-3
clone size: -
J gene: TRBJ2-7
CDR3 protein: CASSTLGNSYEQYF
CDR3 DNA: TGTGCCAGCAGCACGCTCGGGAACTCCTACGAGCAGTACTTC

D gene: TRBD2
V gene: TRBV3-1
clone size: few
J gene: TRBJ2-1
CDR3 protein: CASSFRLGGYNEQFF
CDR3 DNA: TGTGCCAGCAGCTTTAGACTCGGGGGGTACAATGAGCAGTTCTTC

D gene: -
V gene: TRBV7-9
clone size: few
J gene: TRBJ2-3
CDR3 protein: CASTPALGEQYF
CDR3 DNA: TGTGCCAGCACACCTGCTTTGGGGGAGCAGTATTTT

D gene: -
V gene: TRBV27
clone size: -
J gene: TRBJ2-7
CDR3 protein: CASSIEGRGEQYF
CDR3 DNA: TGTGCCAGCAGTATAGAGGGACGAGGCGAGCAGTACTTC

D gene: TRBD1
V gene: TRBV9
clone size: few
J gene: TRBJ2-4
CDR3 protein: CASTGTDKNIQYF
CDR3 DNA: TGTGCCAGCACTGGGACAGACAAAAACATTCAGTACTTC

D gene: -
V gene: TRBV12-3/TRBV12-4
clone size: -
J gene: TRBJ1-4
CDR3 protein: CASRRGVNEKLFF
CDR3 DNA: TGTGCCAGCAGGCGGGGGGTTAATGAAAAACTGTTTTTT

D gene: -
V gene: TRBV5-1
clone size: -
J gene: TRBJ2-5
CDR3 protein: CASSLEDLRETQYF
CDR3 DNA: TGCGCCAGCAGCTTGGAGGACCTCCGAGAGACCCAGTACTTC

D gene: TRBD1
V gene: TRBV15
clone size: few
J gene: TRBJ1-1
CDR3 protein: CATSRDPGQGSEAFF
CDR3 DNA: TGTGCCACCAGCAGAGATCCGGGACAGGGGTCTGAAGCTTTCTTT

D gene: TRBD2
V gene: TRBV20-1
clone size: -
J gene: TRBJ2-5
CDR3 protein: CSAPVSIGGGPTQYF
CDR3 DNA: TGCAGTGCCCCAGTTAGTATCGGCGGGGGGCCAACCCAGTACTTC

D gene: TRBD2
V gene: TRBV7-6
clone size: -
J gene: TRBJ2-5
CDR3 protein: CASSSGGTETQYF
CDR3 DNA: TGTGCCAGCAGCTCGGGAGGGACAGAGACCCAGTACTTC

D gene: -
V gene: TRBV4-3
clone size: -
J gene: TRBJ1-2
CDR3 protein: CASSQDGAAYGYTF
CDR3 DNA: TGCGCCAGCAGCCAAGATGGGGCTGCCTATGGCTACACCTTC

D gene: -
V gene: TRBV5-1
clone size: few
J gene: TRBJ1-2
CDR3 protein: CASRRERGLGYTF
CDR3 DNA: TGCGCCAGCAGGCGCGAGCGGGGATTAGGCTACACCTTC

D gene: TRBD1
V gene: TRBV20-1
clone size: -
J gene: TRBJ2-1
CDR3 protein: CSARTGTEYNEQFF
CDR3 DNA: TGCAGTGCTAGGACCGGGACAGAATACAATGAGCAGTTCTTC

D gene: TRBD2
V gene: TRBV6-5
clone size: -
J gene: TRBJ2-3
CDR3 protein: CASSKRGGTDTQYF
CDR3 DNA: TGTGCCAGCAGTAAACGGGGGGGCACAGATACGCAGTATTTT

D gene: -
V gene: TRBV20-1
clone size: -
J gene: TRBJ1-2
CDR3 protein: CSATEQFYGYTF
CDR3 DNA: TGCAGTGCTACGGAACAGTTCTATGGCTACACCTTC